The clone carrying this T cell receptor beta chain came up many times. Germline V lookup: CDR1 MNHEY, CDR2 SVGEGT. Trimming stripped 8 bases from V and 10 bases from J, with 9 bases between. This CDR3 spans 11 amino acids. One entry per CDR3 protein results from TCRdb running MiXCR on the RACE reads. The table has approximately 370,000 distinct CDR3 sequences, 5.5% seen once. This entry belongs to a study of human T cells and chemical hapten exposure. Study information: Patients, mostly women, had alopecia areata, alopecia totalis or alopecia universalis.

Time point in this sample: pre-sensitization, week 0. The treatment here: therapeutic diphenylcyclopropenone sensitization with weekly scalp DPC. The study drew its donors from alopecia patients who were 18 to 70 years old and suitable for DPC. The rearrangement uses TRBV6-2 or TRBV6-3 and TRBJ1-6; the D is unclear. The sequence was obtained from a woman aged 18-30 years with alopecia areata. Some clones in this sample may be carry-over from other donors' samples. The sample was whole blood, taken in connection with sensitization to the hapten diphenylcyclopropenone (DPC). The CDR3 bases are TGTGCCAGCGGGAAGTACTCACCCCTCCACTTT. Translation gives CASGKYSPLHF.